Shown below are 8 T cell receptor beta chains from a single sample sequenced in a study of blood T cell repertoires in COVID-19 (dated by TCRdb to 2018 to 2021). Receptors were amplified or captured by the immunoSEQ multiplex PCR assay. TCRdb mirrors the immuneACCESS table, restricted to in-frame sequences. Some clones are absent from its copies; in checked studies, under half trace to an unresolved V gene, and the reason for the others is unknown. Here the sample has some 270,000 clones; over 75% occur a single time. 0.85% to 1% of the sample rests with the top ten. The sequenced sample consisted of peripheral blood. These receptors were obtained from a human donor with COVID-19, enrolled during active disease. The donor label of this sample is uncertain.

This chain uses TRBV19 with TRBJ2-2, with D maybe TRBD1 (6 bases). Per germline, CDR1 LNHDA and CDR2 SQIVND (reference sequence). The CDR3 contains 15 residues. Trimming pared 3 bases from V and 1 base from J, leaving 9 bases between. In nucleotides, the CDR3 is TGTGCCAGTAGTATTGCACAGGGGAACACCGGGGAGCTGTTTTTT. Translated: CASSIAQGNTGELFF.

The CDR3 coding sequence is TGTGCCTGGAGGTCCCGGCCCTCTACCAGGGATCATGAGCAGTTCTTC. This translates into CAWRSRPSTRDHEQFF. The rearrangement uses TRBV30 and TRBJ2-1, with a tentative D call TRBD1 (5 bases). This CDR3 is 16 amino acids long. Trimming pared 3 bases from V and 8 bases from J, leaving 23 bases between. Germline V gene data show CDR1 as GTSNPN and CDR2 as SVGIG (reference sequence).

The chain has TRBV7-9 and TRBJ2-1, with TRBD2 identical over 7 bases. Germline values: CDR1 SEHNR, CDR2 FQNEAQ (reference sequence). With V trimmed by 5 bases and J by 8 bases, 21 bases remained unmatched. The CDR3 length is 18 residues. The CDR3 loop reads CASSRTGGLPTRGDEQFF. The CDR3 nucleotides are TGTGCCAGCAGCCGAACGGGAGGTCTCCCCACCAGAGGGGATGAGCAGTTCTTC.

The table lists this clone with a count of one. The chain employs TRBV7-3 and TRBJ1-1, with 8 bases aligning to TRBD1. The CDR3 is 17 residues long. The ends lost 5 bases at V and 3 bases at J; junction bases unmatched: 14. CDR1 is SGHTA, CDR2 FQGTGA, per germline. The CDR3 nucleotides are TGTGCCAGCAGCCCCGTCGGCACAGGGGGGGAAGACACTGAAGCTTTCTTT. Translated, it gives CASSPVGTGGEDTEAFF.

The chain joins TRBV7-8 to TRBJ1-6; perhaps TRBD1 as D (5 bases). This CDR3 is 16 amino acids long. V was pared by 3 bases and J by 1 base, with 10 bases between. Germline values: CDR1 SGHVS, CDR2 FQNEAQ. The CDR3 region is CASSLGQDSYNSPLHF. Written as DNA, the CDR3 is TGTGCCAGCAGCTTGGGGCAGGATTCCTATAATTCACCCCTCCACTTT.

This chain uses TRBV15 with TRBJ2-2; D gene ambiguous. Germline-derived CDR1 and CDR2 are LNHNV and YYDKDF (reference sequence). V gave up 0 bases and J gave up 8 bases, with 7 bases separating them. CDR3 size: 13 residues. In DNA form, the CDR3 reads TGTGCCACCAGCAGAGACCTGAGGGGGGAGCTGTTTTTT. Translated, it gives CATSRDLRGELFF.

This clone was picked up one time. The chain carries TRBV3-1 (or the pseudogene TRBV3-2) and TRBJ1-1; no clear D. Germline loops: CDR1 LGHDT, CDR2 YNNKEL (reference sequence). The germline V and J ends were trimmed by 6 bases and 4 bases, with 12 bases remaining between them. The CDR3 is 13 residues long. The CDR3 DNA reads TGTGCCAGCAGGTCGACCCCGGGCACTGAAGCTTTCTTT. The encoded protein is CASRSTPGTEAFF.

J is TRBJ2-2 and V is TRBV5-1, with D possibly matching TRBD2 (7 bases). The CDR3 runs 14 residues. Germline V gene lookup returns CDR1 SGHRS and CDR2 YFSETQ. Trimming stripped 6 bases from V and 3 bases from J, with 12 bases between. The chain's CDR3 is CASNREGDTGELFF. The CDR3, as DNA: TGCGCCAGCAACAGGGAGGGGGACACCGGGGAGCTGTTTTTT. The whole variable domain, remainder taken from reference TRBV5-1 and TRBJ2-2, is KAGVTQTPRYLIKTRGQQVTLSCSPISGHRSVSWYQQTPGQGLQFLFEYFSETQRNKGNFPGRFSGRQFSNSRSEMNVSTLELGDSALYLCASNREGDTGELFFGEGSRLTVL.